This T cell receptor beta chain stems from a study of blood T cell repertoires in COVID-19 (dated by TCRdb to 2018 to 2020). Study-level background: Collaborator samples came from the United States, Italy and Spain and covered acute and convalescent phases of COVID-19. The prospective study material was composed of cDNA or gDNA derived from T cells, B-cell-depleted T cells, or PBMCs. The dataset comprised deeply sampled blood TCRbeta repertoires from subjects exposed to, actively infected with, or recovered from COVID-19. The repertoires were released in a freely available public database intended as a resource for research on the immune response to SARS-CoV-2. The samples were drawn from the first 160 participants of the ongoing ImmuneRACE study and from under 1,500 subjects provided by 6 global collaborators. Sample metadata almost always included a de-identified subject ID, COVID-19 status, age in years and sex. Where available, HLA class I and class II types were taken from metadata supplied by the sample provider and were not determined by assay-based typing.

The collaborating institutions used their own protocols to collect whole blood in K2EDTA tubes. For TCRbeta analysis, collaborators shipped samples as frozen whole blood, isolated PBMCs, or DNA extracted from either of those sample types. The immunoSEQ Assay, a bias-controlled multiplex PCR, was used to amplify TCRbeta CDR3 regions from genomic DNA. Processing in the source paper ran as follows. Nucleated cell counts per sample were estimated from amplification of reference gene primers within the assay. To quantify the absolute abundance of each unique TCRbeta CDR3 rearrangement, sequence reads were collapsed and filtered. For each sample, productive Simpson clonality was calculated as the square root of Simpson's diversity index over productive rearrangements. TCRdb limited this immuneACCESS table to in-frame rearrangements with V and J called. A share of clones is missing; checked studies link under half to unresolved V genes, and the rest is unexplained. V, J and clone size derive from that table, while D and trimming were established from the DNA sequence. The sample profile shows some 96,000 clones; 75% to 90% of them were found once. Of the sample, 1.5% to 2% is held by the ten largest clones.

CDR1 and CDR2, per the germline V gene, are MNHEY and SVGEGT. Deletion took 5 bases off V and 7 bases off J, with a span of 9 bases between the germline ends. From cysteine to phenylalanine, the CDR3 is 11 amino acids long. CDR3 DNA is the only sequence kept; it has 33 bases, read in frame from the first base. The investigation overall reported the following: Clinical and demographic metadata were provided uncurated, with the amount varying by source and participant.

This clone appeared once. No antigen is known for it. There are no base qualities to consult, and no much larger clone falls within one base. The rearranged segments are TRBV6-2 or TRBV6-3 and TRBJ2-7, with no confidently assigned D gene. The clonotype comes from a man of 80 years or more with acute or convalescent COVID-19. Material for sequencing was peripheral blood. DNA sequence: TGTGCCAGCAGTAGAGGCGAGGAGCAGTACTTC. Translation gives CASSRGEEQYF.